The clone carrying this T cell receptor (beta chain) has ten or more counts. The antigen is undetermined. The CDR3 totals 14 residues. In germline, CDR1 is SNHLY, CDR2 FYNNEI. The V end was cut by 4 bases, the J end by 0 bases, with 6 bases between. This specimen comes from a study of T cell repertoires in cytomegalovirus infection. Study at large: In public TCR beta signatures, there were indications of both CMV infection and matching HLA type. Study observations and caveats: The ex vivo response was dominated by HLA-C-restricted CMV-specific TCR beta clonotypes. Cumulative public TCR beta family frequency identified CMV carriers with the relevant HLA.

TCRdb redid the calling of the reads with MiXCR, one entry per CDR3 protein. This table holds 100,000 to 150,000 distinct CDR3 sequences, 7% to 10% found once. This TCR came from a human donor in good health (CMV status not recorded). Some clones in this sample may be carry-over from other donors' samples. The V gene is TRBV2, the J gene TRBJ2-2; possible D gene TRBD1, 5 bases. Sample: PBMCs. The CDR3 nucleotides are TGTGCCAGCAGTGGACAGACGAACACCGGGGAGCTGTTTTTT. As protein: CASSGQTNTGELFF.